The T cell receptor (beta chain) under discussion was sequenced for a study of blood T cell repertoires in COVID-19. Background on the study: Samples came from the United States, Italy and Spain, spanning acute and convalescent COVID-19. PBMCs, B-cell-depleted T cells, or T cells were the source of the cDNA or gDNA that made up the material.

Authors' data handling: Reference gene primer amplification yielded estimated nucleated cell counts. The data were produced by immunoSEQ multiplex PCR, yet TCRdb's version contains in-frame clones alone and is incomplete. V, J and clone size are taken as reported in that table, and D and trimming were inferred from the DNA itself. The data contain about 120,000 clones, around four fifths of them singletons. This CDR3 spans 14 amino acids. CDR1 and CDR2 from the germline V gene are KGHSH and LQKENI. V shed 6 bases, J shed 4 bases, and the junction held 8 bases outside the gene matches. The rearrangement uses TRBV18 and TRBJ1-2, with 7 positions matching TRBD1. The sequence came from a man in his 60s with acute or convalescent COVID-19. Sequenced sample: peripheral blood. CDR3 nucleotides: TGTGCCAGCTCTCCGGGACAGTTCACCTATGGCTACACCTTC. Amino acid sequence: CASSPGQFTYGYTF.